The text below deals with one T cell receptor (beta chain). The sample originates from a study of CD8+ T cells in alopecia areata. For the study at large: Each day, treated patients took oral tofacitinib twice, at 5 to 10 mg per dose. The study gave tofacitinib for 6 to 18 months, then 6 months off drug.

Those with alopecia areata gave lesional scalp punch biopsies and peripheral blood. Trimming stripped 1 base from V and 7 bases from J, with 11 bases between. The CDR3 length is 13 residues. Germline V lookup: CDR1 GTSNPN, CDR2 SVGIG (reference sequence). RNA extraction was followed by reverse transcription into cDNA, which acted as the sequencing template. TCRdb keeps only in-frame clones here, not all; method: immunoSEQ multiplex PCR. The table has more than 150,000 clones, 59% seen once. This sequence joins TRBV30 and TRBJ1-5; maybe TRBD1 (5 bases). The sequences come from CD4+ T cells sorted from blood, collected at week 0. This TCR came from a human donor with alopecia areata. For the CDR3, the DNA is TGTGCCTGGAGTGCGCTGGCAGGGCAGCCCCAGCATTTT. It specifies CAWSALAGQPQHF.